Listed below are T cell receptor beta chains from one sample, sequenced in a study of T cell responses to AZD1222 COVID-19 vaccine. The data were produced by immunoSEQ multiplex PCR, yet TCRdb's version contains in-frame clones alone and is incomplete. The sample has 84,000 or so clones; over 85% are singletons. The specimen comprised peripheral blood, sampled on day 0 of AZD1222 vaccination. These receptors were collected from an adult in good health. CDR3s include the opening cysteine and the closing phenylalanine or tryptophan. D genes are given only for firm matches. Expanded clones are given a class, and other clones once, few, many or no size at all.

TRBV9,TRBJ1-3,-,-,CASSVATGTGNTIYF,TGTGCCAGCAGCGTAGCCACAGGGACGGGAAACACCATATATTTT
TRBV12-5,TRBJ1-6,TRBD1,-,CASGSPRGTGGFSPLHF,TGTGCTAGTGGTTCCCCCCGGGGGACAGGGGGCTTTTCACCCCTCCACTTT
TRBV5-6,TRBJ1-2,-,-,CASSLADGASGYGYTF,TGTGCCAGCAGCTTGGCCGACGGGGCCTCCGGCTATGGCTACACCTTC
TRBV6-5,TRBJ2-7,-,once,CASGTRRGARYEQYF,TGTGCCAGCGGAACCCGAAGAGGGGCGCGCTACGAGCAGTACTTC
TRBV7-8,TRBJ1-3,-,-,CASSLGNSGNTIYF,TGTGCCAGCTCTCTTGGGAATTCTGGAAACACCATATATTTT
TRBV3-1/TRBV3-2,TRBJ1-1,TRBD1,-,CASSPGWDSNTEAFF,TGTGCCAGCAGCCCAGGGTGGGACAGTAACACTGAAGCTTTCTTT
TRBV5-1,TRBJ2-7,-,-,CASSLASTPSSYEQYF,TGCGCCAGCAGCTTGGCCTCGACGCCTAGCTCCTACGAGCAGTACTTC
TRBV7-9,TRBJ2-1,-,-,CASSLAGGNEQFF,TGTGCCAGCAGCTTAGCGGGGGGAAATGAGCAGTTCTTC
TRBV19,TRBJ1-4,-,-,CASSIDQLGAREKLFF,TGTGCCAGTAGTATAGATCAATTGGGGGCGCGTGAAAAACTGTTTTTT
TRBV30,TRBJ1-5,-,-,CAWSDGRGGPNQPQHF,TGTGCCTGGAGTGATGGCAGGGGAGGGCCAAATCAGCCCCAGCATTTT
TRBV19,TRBJ1-5,TRBD1,-,CASSPTGGQPQHF,TGTGCCAGTAGTCCCACAGGGGGGCAGCCCCAGCATTTT
TRBV10-3,TRBJ1-4,TRBD1,-,CAIGQGRREKLFF,TGTGCCATCGGACAGGGGCGACGTGAAAAACTGTTTTTT
TRBV19,TRBJ1-1,-,-,CASSARPDRNTEAFF,TGTGCCAGTAGTGCAAGACCGGACAGGAACACTGAAGCTTTCTTT
TRBV15,TRBJ2-7,-,-,CATSRDPDLAIPYEQYF,TGTGCCACCAGCAGAGATCCAGACCTAGCGATCCCCTACGAGCAGTACTTC
TRBV3-1/TRBV3-2,TRBJ2-1,-,-,CASSQVSGATYNEQFF,TGTGCCAGCAGCCAAGTGTCGGGGGCCACCTACAATGAGCAGTTCTTC
TRBV3-1/TRBV3-2,TRBJ2-3,-,-,CASSQDGTSTDTQYF,TGTGCCAGCAGCCAAGACGGGACTAGCACAGATACGCAGTATTTT
TRBV11-2,TRBJ2-1,TRBD2,-,CASSLALGLTSDNEQFF,TGTGCCAGCAGCTTAGCGCTAGGATTGACTAGCGACAATGAGCAGTTCTTC
TRBV2,TRBJ1-1,-,-,CASSETVAVDTEAFF,TGTGCCAGCAGTGAAACCGTGGCGGTGGACACTGAAGCTTTCTTT
TRBV7-9,TRBJ1-1,-,few,CASSSGPQTEAFF,TGTGCCAGCAGCTCGGGTCCGCAAACTGAAGCTTTCTTT
TRBV30,TRBJ1-2,TRBD1,-,CAWSKTSGQNYGYTF,TGTGCCTGGAGTAAAACCTCGGGACAGAACTATGGCTACACCTTC
TRBV7-8,TRBJ2-3,-,-,CASSLMAGHSTDTQYF,TGTGCCAGCAGCTTAATGGCGGGTCATAGCACAGATACGCAGTATTTT
TRBV5-4,TRBJ1-2,-,few,CASSLQGTSGYTF,TGTGCCAGCAGCTTACAGGGCACATCGGGCTACACCTTC
TRBV18,TRBJ1-5,TRBD1,-,CASSSGQNQPQHF,TGTGCCAGCTCATCGGGACAGAATCAGCCCCAGCATTTT
TRBV6-5,TRBJ2-3,TRBD1,-,CASRGQAKSTDTQYF,TGTGCCAGCAGGGGACAGGCGAAGAGCACAGATACGCAGTATTTT
TRBV2,TRBJ2-3,-,-,CASLKGVRADTQYF,TGTGCCAGCCTCAAGGGGGTTAGGGCAGATACGCAGTATTTT
TRBV18,TRBJ2-7,-,-,CASSPTRVGSSYEQYF,TGTGCCAGCTCCCCGACCAGGGTCGGAAGCTCCTACGAGCAGTACTTC
TRBV2,TRBJ2-1,TRBD2,-,CASRLSTFIAGAEQFF,TGTGCCAGCAGGCTTTCTACCTTTATAGCGGGGGCCGAGCAGTTCTTC
TRBV10-2,TRBJ2-7,TRBD2,-,CASSETSGGAYEQYF,TGCGCCAGCAGCGAAACTAGCGGGGGAGCCTACGAGCAGTACTTC
TRBV18,TRBJ2-3,-,-,CASTPAGTSTDTQYF,TGTGCCAGCACACCCGCCGGGACTAGCACAGATACGCAGTATTTT
TRBV11-2,TRBJ2-3,-,-,CASSLEDTQYF,TGTGCCAGCAGCTTGGAAGATACGCAGTATTTT
TRBV2,TRBJ1-5,-,-,CASSVLSSNQPQHF,TGTGCCAGCAGTGTTTTGAGTAGCAATCAGCCCCAGCATTTT
TRBV6-5,TRBJ2-2,-,-,CASSRLREGTGELFF,TGTGCCAGCAGTCGCCTCCGGGAAGGGACCGGGGAGCTGTTTTTT
TRBV12-3/TRBV12-4,TRBJ1-1,-,-,CASSPSVNTEAFF,TGTGCCAGCAGCCCATCCGTGAACACTGAAGCTTTCTTT
TRBV7-9,TRBJ1-5,-,-,CASSFDSGRGGYSNQPQHF,TGTGCCAGCAGCTTTGACTCAGGAAGGGGGGGTTATAGCAATCAGCCCCAGCATTTT
TRBV4-1,TRBJ2-1,TRBD1,-,CASSQDPRTGGLEQFF,TGCGCCAGCAGCCAAGATCCAAGGACAGGGGGCCTTGAGCAGTTCTTC
TRBV9,TRBJ2-1,TRBD2,-,CASSLVGSGGAGYNEQFF,TGTGCCAGCAGTCTAGTTGGTAGCGGGGGGGCCGGATACAATGAGCAGTTCTTC
TRBV7-8,TRBJ2-1,-,-,CASSLEVSVGEQFF,TGTGCCAGCAGCTTAGAAGTTAGCGTCGGTGAGCAGTTCTTC
TRBV5-1,TRBJ2-5,TRBD2,-,CASSRTSGTQQETQYF,TGCGCCAGCAGCAGGACTAGCGGGACACAACAAGAGACCCAGTACTTC
TRBV3-1/TRBV3-2,TRBJ1-2,TRBD1,-,CASSHSDRGLKGYTF,TGTGCCAGCAGCCATTCGGACAGGGGGTTAAAGGGCTACACCTTC
TRBV7-9,TRBJ1-2,-,-,CASSPPREGGYGYTF,TGTGCCAGCAGCCCACCTCGGGAGGGCGGCTATGGCTACACCTTC
TRBV6-5,TRBJ1-6,TRBD1,-,CASSLNPGTGDSPLHF,TGTGCCAGCAGTTTGAATCCCGGGACAGGGGATTCACCCCTCCACTTT
TRBV5-1,TRBJ1-2,-,once,CASRPSGGHGYTF,TGCGCCAGCAGACCTTCGGGGGGGCACGGCTACACCTTC
TRBV9,TRBJ1-3,-,-,CASSGGTGNTIYF,TGTGCCAGCAGCGGGGGGACAGGAAACACCATATATTTT
TRBV20-1,TRBJ1-2,-,-,CSANLGGYTF,TGCAGTGCGAACTTGGGTGGCTACACCTTC
TRBV5-8,TRBJ2-3,TRBD2,-,CASSAGRSTDTQYF,TGTGCCAGCAGCGCCGGGAGGAGCACAGATACGCAGTATTTT
TRBV19,TRBJ2-3,TRBD2,-,CASSIGGGVTDTQYF,TGTGCCAGTAGTATAGGTGGGGGGGTTACAGATACGCAGTATTTT
TRBV24-1,TRBJ2-3,-,-,CATSDGGRTDTQYF,TGTGCCACCAGTGATGGGGGGCGCACAGATACGCAGTATTTT
TRBV28,TRBJ1-6,-,-,CASSAPAGGSSPLHF,TGTGCCAGCAGTGCCCCAGCCGGGGGCAGTTCACCCCTCCACTTT
TRBV6-5,TRBJ1-4,-,-,CASSTVQGRVEKLFF,TGTGCCAGCAGTACAGTTCAGGGTAGGGTCGAAAAACTGTTTTTT
TRBV7-6,TRBJ2-7,-,-,CASSLFDSGIKYEQYF,TGTGCCAGCAGCTTATTTGACTCAGGGATTAAGTACGAGCAGTACTTC
TRBV15,TRBJ1-1,TRBD1,-,CATSPRGAGSTEAFF,TGTGCCACCAGCCCCAGGGGGGCAGGGAGCACTGAAGCTTTCTTT